The 15 T cell receptor beta chains in this list originate from one sample, sequenced in a study of CD8+CD57+ T cells in acquired aplastic anemia. Only patients with CD8+CD57+ cell expansion on flow cytometry were chosen for sequencing. Template material for TCR beta VDJ and CDR3 profiling consisted of genomic DNA. TCRdb fed the reads into MiXCR, producing one record per CDR3 protein. The table shows more than 150,000 distinct CDR3 sequences, with approximately 48% occurring only once. Sequencing was done on a sample of sorted CD4+, CD8+, or CD8+CD57+ T cells (not recorded which) from PBMCs. Source of these receptors: a human donor with aplastic anemia.

This clonotype ranks as medium-sized (0.01 to 0.1%). The V call is TRBV2, the J call TRBJ2-2, with D possibly called TRBD1 or TRBD2 (5 bases each). The CDR3 sequence is 15 residues long. V gave up 6 bases and J gave up 0 bases, with 11 bases separating them. CDR1 and CDR2 from the germline V gene are SNHLY and FYNNEI. The CDR3 nucleotides read TGTGCCAGCAGCGGGACGGCCGCGAACACCGGGGAGCTGTTTTTT. Amino acid sequence: CASSGTAANTGELFF.

This CDR3 is CATSRPSYSNQPQYF. In DNA, the CDR3 is TGTGCCACCAGCAGACCTAGCTATAGCAATCAGCCCCAGTACTTC. The chain carries TRBV15 and TRBJ2-5; tentatively, D is TRBD2 (5 bases). CDR3 length equals 15 residues. V was pared by 2 bases and J by 9 bases, with 19 bases between. The germline V gene has CDR1 LNHNV and CDR2 YYDKDF (reference sequence).

J is TRBJ2-5 and V is TRBV25-1, with TRBD1 identical over 7 bases. This CDR3 contains 17 residues. J gave up 2 bases and V 2 bases, and 11 bases lay outside the gene matches. Germline assignment: CDR1 MGHDK and CDR2 SYGVNS. CDR3: CASSEGGDRVGQETQYF. Written as DNA, the CDR3 is TGTGCCAGCAGTGAAGGGGGCGACAGGGTGGGACAAGAGACCCAGTACTTC.

This clonotype occurred a few times. The rearrangement links TRBV11-2 to TRBJ2-4; no reliable D call. The V and J ends lost 0 bases and 6 bases respectively, with 15 bases between them. There are 16 residues in the CDR3. Germline lookup yields CDR1 SGHAT and CDR2 FQNNGV. CDR3 in DNA: TGTGCCAGCAGCTTAGATGAGTCGGTGGGGTTAAACATTCAGTACTTC. Its translation: CASSLDESVGLNIQYF.

The chain combines TRBV19 with TRBJ1-2; TRBD1 matches at 7 bases. After removal of 8 bases from V and 4 bases from J, the junction contained 10 bases not matched to a gene. Germline V CDR1 and CDR2: LNHDA, SQIVND (reference sequence). This CDR3 is built from 14 residues. This chain's CDR3 is CASGAGTATYGYTF. Here the CDR3 DNA reads TGTGCCAGTGGCGCGGGGACAGCAACCTATGGCTACACCTTC.

This clonotype was detected ten times or more. The V call is TRBV7-2, the J call TRBJ2-5, with D perhaps matching TRBD1 or TRBD2 (5 bases each). The CDR3 covers 15 residues. CDR1 and CDR2 from the germline V gene are SGHTA and FQGNSA. V gave up 2 bases and J gave up 7 bases, with 17 bases separating them. Here the CDR3 reads CASSLSVLGVGTQYF. In DNA form, the CDR3 reads TGTGCCAGCAGCTTATCGGTACTAGGGGTAGGGACCCAGTACTTC.

In this sample, this clonotype turned up many times. This chain uses TRBV12-3 or TRBV12-4 with TRBJ2-3, with D uncertain. V dropped 5 bases and J dropped 4 bases, with 16 bases sitting between them. The CDR3 length is 15 residues. The CDR3: CASSPADPSADTQYF. The CDR3 coding sequence is TGTGCCAGCAGTCCCGCGGACCCCTCCGCAGATACGCAGTATTTT.

This clonotype occurred many times. The chain employs TRBV20-1 and TRBJ1-3, with D possibly TRBD1 on 5 matching bases. Germline values: CDR1 DFQATT, CDR2 SNEGSKA (reference sequence). The CDR3 consists of 15 residues. With 5 bases removed from V and 3 bases from J, the gap between germline ends came to 17 bases. CDR3 region: CSAGTLGRDGNTIYF. The CDR3, as DNA: TGCAGTGCTGGGACCCTGGGGAGGGATGGAAACACCATATATTTT.

The rearrangement joins TRBV5-1 to TRBJ1-1; 7 bases are shared with TRBD1. The CDR3 is made up of 15 amino acids. The germline CDR1 and CDR2 sequences are SGHRS and YFSETQ. The ends lost 0 bases at V and 1 base at J; junction bases unmatched: 3. CDR3 coding DNA: TGCGCCAGCAGCTTGGATTGGACAGGGAACACTGAAGCTTTCTTT. Protein: CASSLDWTGNTEAFF.

This chain joins TRBV19 and TRBJ2-5; D perhaps matches TRBD1 (6 bases). The V gene's germline CDR1 is LNHDA and CDR2 SQIVND (reference sequence). The V end was cut by 0 bases, the J end by 4 bases, with 12 bases between. There are 15 residues in the CDR3. CDR3 DNA: TGTGCCAGTAGTATAGATCTTGGGGGCACAGAGACCCAGTACTTC. Amino acids: CASSIDLGGTETQYF.

This clonotype was observed at least ten times. The chain recombines TRBV10-1 with TRBJ1-1; 7 positions agree with TRBD1. The CDR3 sequence is 15 residues long. V shed 2 bases, J shed 5 bases, and the junction held 8 bases outside the gene matches. The germline CDR1 and CDR2 sequences are WNHNN and SYGVQD (reference sequence). The CDR3 protein is CASSERSGGGTEAFF. CDR3 bases: TGCGCCAGCAGTGAGAGGTCAGGGGGGGGAACTGAAGCTTTCTTT.

This clonotype appeared many times. The chain combines TRBV20-1 with TRBJ2-3; D gene uncertain. The CDR3 is 13 amino acids. Germline V gives CDR1 DFQATT, CDR2 SNEGSKA (reference sequence). Trimming shortened V by 7 bases and J by 4 bases, and 15 bases separated the two germline ends. CDR3 region: CSVLDLTADTQYF. CDR3 sequence (DNA): TGCAGTGTACTCGACCTCACCGCAGATACGCAGTATTTT.

The chain couples TRBV20-1 to TRBJ2-2; a weak D match, TRBD2 (5 bases). CDR1 DFQATT and CDR2 SNEGSKA come from the germline V gene (reference sequence). With 6 bases removed from V and 4 bases from J, the gap between germline ends came to 9 bases. The CDR3 is 12 residues long. The CDR3 protein is CSARVFTGELFF. CDR3 coding DNA: TGCAGTGCGCGGGTATTCACCGGGGAGCTGTTTTTT.

This clonotype was counted only a few times. The CDR3 region is CASGSQGAETQYF. Written as DNA, the CDR3 is TGTGCTAGTGGTTCTCAGGGCGCGGAGACCCAGTACTTC. The chain couples TRBV12-5 to TRBJ2-5, with D perhaps TRBD1 (5 bases). Germline V gives CDR1 LGHNT, CDR2 FRNRAP. The CDR3 loop spans 13 amino acids. V shed 4 bases and J shed 5 bases, with 11 bases lying between them.

This clonotype was observed many times. The rearrangement links TRBV19 to TRBJ2-3; possibly TRBD1 for D (6 bases). Germline CDR1 and CDR2: LNHDA and SQIVND (reference sequence). The CDR3 loop spans 13 amino acids. With 5 bases removed from V and 5 bases from J, the gap between germline ends came to 11 bases. The CDR3 coding sequence is TGTGCCAGTAGTCACAGGGCGGTAGATACGCAGTATTTT. Translation gives CASSHRAVDTQYF.